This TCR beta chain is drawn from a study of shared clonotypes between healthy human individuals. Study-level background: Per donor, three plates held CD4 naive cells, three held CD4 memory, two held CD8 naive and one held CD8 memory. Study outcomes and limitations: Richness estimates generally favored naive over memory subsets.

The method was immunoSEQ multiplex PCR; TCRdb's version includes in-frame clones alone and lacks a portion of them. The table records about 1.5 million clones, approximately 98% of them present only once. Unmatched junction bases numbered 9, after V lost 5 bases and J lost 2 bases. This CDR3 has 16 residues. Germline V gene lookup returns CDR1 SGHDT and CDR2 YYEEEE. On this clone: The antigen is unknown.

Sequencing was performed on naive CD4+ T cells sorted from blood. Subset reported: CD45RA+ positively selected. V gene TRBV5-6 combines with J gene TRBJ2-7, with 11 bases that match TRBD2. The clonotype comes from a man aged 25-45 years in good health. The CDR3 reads CASSPGLAGDTYEQYF. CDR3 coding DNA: TGTGCCAGCAGTCCAGGACTAGCGGGCGATACCTACGAGCAGTACTTC.